This entry is about one T cell receptor beta chain. The CDR3 spans 17 residues. The sample belongs to a study of response to subunit inactivated influenza vaccine. TCRdb passed the RT-PCR reads through MiXCR, listing each CDR3 protein once. The sample consists of almost 250,000 distinct CDR3 sequences, 10% to 15% of them appearing once. The receptor's source is a man between 45 and 60 years old who received an inactivated influenza vaccine. Specimen: non-naive T cells sorted from PBMCs, collected less than 15 days before vaccination. The chain employs TRBV21-1 and TRBJ2-7; the D segment call TRBD1 is taken from the table without a DNA check. TRBV21-1 is annotated as a pseudogene. The CDR3 protein is CASSPFWPVDRGHEQYF. CDR3 nucleotide sequence: TGTGCCAGCAGCCCATTCTGGCCCGTGGACAGGGGACACGAGCAGTACTTC.